This T cell receptor (beta chain) was sequenced during a study of T-cell reconstitution after alpha-beta-depleted transplantation in children. Regarding the study as a whole: Alpha-beta T cells present about two months after transplant were reported to originate from several hundred expanded graft clones. At one year after transplant, newly produced T cells mostly accounted for T-cell counts and diversity. Recipient T cells and thymic progenitors that survived gave rise to the high TCRbeta diversity observed at day 60 in some patients.

This clonotype has a count of ten or more. Its antigen is still unknown. This CDR3 spans 14 amino acids. The ends were cut back, 7 bases at V and 5 bases at J, with 14 bases in the middle. TCRbeta library construction was performed incorporating unique molecular identifiers. MiXCR was run by TCRdb on the PCR reads, yielding one entry per CDR3 protein. The sample has tens of thousands of distinct CDR3 sequences; 6.3% are singletons. Specimen: PBMCs, mostly from graft donor cells, collected 180 days after TCRalphabeta/CD19-depleted stem cell transplant. The rearrangement uses TRBV12-3 or TRBV12-4 and TRBJ1-4; TRBD1 might be the D (6 bases). The sequence was collected from a male patient younger than 18 who had a stem cell transplant for acute myeloid leukemia, so the T cells may come from the graft donor. CDR3 sequence (DNA): TGTGCCAGCAAGAGTAGGCAGGGGAATGAAAAACTGTTTTTT. As protein: CASKSRQGNEKLFF.